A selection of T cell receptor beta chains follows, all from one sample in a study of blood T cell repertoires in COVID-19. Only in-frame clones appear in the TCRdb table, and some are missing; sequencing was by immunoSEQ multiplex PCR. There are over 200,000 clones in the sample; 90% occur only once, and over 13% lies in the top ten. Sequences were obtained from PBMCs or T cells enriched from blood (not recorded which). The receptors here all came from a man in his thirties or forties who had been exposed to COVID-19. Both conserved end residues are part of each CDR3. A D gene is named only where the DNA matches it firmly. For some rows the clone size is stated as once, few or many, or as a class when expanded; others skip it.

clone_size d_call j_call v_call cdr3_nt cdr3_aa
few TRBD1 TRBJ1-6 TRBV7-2 TGTGCCAGCAGCCCCCAAATGGGACAGGGTCATTCACCCCTCCACTTT CASSPQMGQGHSPLHF
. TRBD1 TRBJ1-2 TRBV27 TGTGCCAGCAGCTTACCAGGGGGGTGGGGCTACACCTTC CASSLPGGWGYTF
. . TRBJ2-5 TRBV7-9 TGTGCCAGCAGCCGCGGCGGGGTTGAGACCCAGTACTTC CASSRGGVETQYF
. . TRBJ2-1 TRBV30 TGTGCCTGGAGCGCCCTACTAGATTACAATGAGCAGTTCTTC CAWSALLDYNEQFF
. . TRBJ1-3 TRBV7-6 TGTGCCAGCAGCGCGCAGTCCAGGGGAAACACCATATATTTT CASSAQSRGNTIYF
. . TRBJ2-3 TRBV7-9 TGTGCCAGCAGCTTTCGTACTAACGTTCCAACAGATACGCAGTATTTT CASSFRTNVPTDTQYF
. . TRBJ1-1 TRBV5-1 TGCGCCAGCAGCTTGGTTCCAGGGCAGAACACTGAAGCTTTCTTT CASSLVPGQNTEAFF
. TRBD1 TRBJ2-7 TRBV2 TGTGCCAGCAGTTTCTTGGGACAGGGTTACGAGCAGTACTTC CASSFLGQGYEQYF
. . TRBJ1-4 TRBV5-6 TGTGCCAGCAGCTTACGGGGGACAACTAATGAAAAACTGTTTTTT CASSLRGTTNEKLFF
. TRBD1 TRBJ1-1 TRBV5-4 TGTGCCAGCAGCTTCCCCGGACAGGGCGGCGACACTGAAGCTTTCTTT CASSFPGQGGDTEAFF
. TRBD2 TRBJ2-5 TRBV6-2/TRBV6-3 TGTGCCAGCAGTTACATTAGCGGGGGGGCCCGGGAGACCCAGTACTTC CASSYISGGARETQYF
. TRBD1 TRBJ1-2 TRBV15 TGTGCCACCAGCAGAGACCCTGGGACAGGCTCGAACTATGGCTACACCTTC CATSRDPGTGSNYGYTF
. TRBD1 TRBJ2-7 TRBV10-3 TGTGCCATCAGCCGACCTCATCCCGGGACAGGGTTTCGTCGACGCTACGAGCAGTACTTC CAISRPHPGTGFRRRYEQYF
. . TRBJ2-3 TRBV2 TGTGCCAGCAGTGTTGAGCGCGGTGGCACAGATACGCAGTATTTT CASSVERGGTDTQYF
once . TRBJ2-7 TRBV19 TGTGCCCAAGTACGCCCAGAGGTCCACGAGCAGTACTTC CAQVRPEVHEQYF
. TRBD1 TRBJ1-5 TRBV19 TGTGCCAGTAGTATGGGCGACAGGGGTGGCCAGCCCCAGCATTTT CASSMGDRGGQPQHF
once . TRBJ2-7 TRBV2 TGTGCCAGCAGTTTCCAATACAGGGAACTTAACGAGCAGTACTTC CASSFQYRELNEQYF
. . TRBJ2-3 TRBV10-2 TGCGCCAGCATCGAGTTCGCGGAGACCACAGATACGCAGTATTTT CASIEFAETTDTQYF
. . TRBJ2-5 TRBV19 TGTGCCACTAGCCGATCTGCGGAAGAGACCCAGTACTTC CATSRSAEETQYF
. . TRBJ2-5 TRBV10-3 TGTGCCATCAGTGAAGGTGGGGCCCAAGAGACCCAGTACTTC CAISEGGAQETQYF
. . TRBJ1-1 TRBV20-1 TGCAGTGCTTATGGACAGAATGAAGCTTTCTTT CSAYGQNEAFF
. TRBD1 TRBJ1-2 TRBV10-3 TGTGCCATCAGCGGGGACAGAAACTATGGCTACACCTTC CAISGDRNYGYTF
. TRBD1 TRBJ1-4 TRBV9 TGTGCCAGCAGCCGGACAGGGGATAATGAAAAACTGTTTTTT CASSRTGDNEKLFF
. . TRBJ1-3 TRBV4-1 TGCGCCAGCAGCCAAGATCGCTCTGGAAACACCATATATTTT CASSQDRSGNTIYF
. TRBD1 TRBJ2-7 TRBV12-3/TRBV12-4 TGTGCCAGCAGTCTCGGACAGGACCTGAGCAAGTACTTC CASSLGQDLSKYF
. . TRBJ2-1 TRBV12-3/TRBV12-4 TGTGCCAGCAGTCATGGACAGACCAATGAGCAGTTCTTC CASSHGQTNEQFF
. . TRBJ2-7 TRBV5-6 TGTGCCAGCAGCCCCGGGGGACGAAACGAGCAGTACTTC CASSPGGRNEQYF
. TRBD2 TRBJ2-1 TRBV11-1 TGTGCCAGCAGCTTAAATGGCGGGGGGGCCAACAATGAGCAGTTCTTC CASSLNGGGANNEQFF
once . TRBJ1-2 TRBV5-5 TGTGCCAGCAGCTTGCGGGGGGAGTCTAACTATGGCTACACCTTC CASSLRGESNYGYTF
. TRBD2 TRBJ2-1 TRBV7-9 TGTGCCAGCAGGACGCAACGAGGACTAGCGGGTGGCAATGAGCAGTTCTTC CASRTQRGLAGGNEQFF
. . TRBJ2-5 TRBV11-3 TGTGCCAGCAGCTTTTTTGCGTTTGAGACCCAGTACTTC CASSFFAFETQYF
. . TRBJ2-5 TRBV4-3 TGCGCCAGCAGCCAAGGGGTCGGGCAAGAGACCCAGTACTTC CASSQGVGQETQYF
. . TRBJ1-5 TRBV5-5 TGTGCCAGCAGCCCCGGCGGGGCCCAGCCCCAGCATTTT CASSPGGAQPQHF
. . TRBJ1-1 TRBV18 TGTGCCAGCTCACTCTCGGGGGGCCGCACTGAAGCTTTCTTT CASSLSGGRTEAFF
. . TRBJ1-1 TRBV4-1 TGCGCCAGCAGCCAAACGGTAGGCGGGACGAACACTGAAGCTTTCTTT CASSQTVGGTNTEAFF
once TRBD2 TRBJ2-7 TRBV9 TGTGCCAGCAGCGTAGCCCGGGGGGATTCCTACGAGCAGTACTTC CASSVARGDSYEQYF
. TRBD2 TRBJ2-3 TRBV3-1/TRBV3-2 TGTGCCAGCAGCCGGGAGCGGGGGATTACAGATACGCAGTATTTT CASSRERGITDTQYF
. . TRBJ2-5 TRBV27 TGTGCCAGCAGCCGCCGACTTATAGGAGGAGAGACCCAGTACTTC CASSRRLIGGETQYF
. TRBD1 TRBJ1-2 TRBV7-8 TGTGCCAGCAGCTCACCCGGGACAGCACTCTATGGCTACACCTTC CASSSPGTALYGYTF
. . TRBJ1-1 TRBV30 TGTGCCATCTCGCGGGGGCCTGAAGCTTTCTTT CAISRGPEAFF
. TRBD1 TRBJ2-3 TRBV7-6 TGTGCCAGCAGCCGAGGACAGGCGGAGGGCACAGATACGCAGTATTTT CASSRGQAEGTDTQYF
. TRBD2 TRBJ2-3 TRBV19 TGTGCCAGTAGTACTACCGGACTAGCGGGGGGTATAGATACGCAGTATTTT CASSTTGLAGGIDTQYF
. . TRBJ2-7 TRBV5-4 TGTGCCAGCAGCTACAGCTCCTACGAGCAGTACTTC CASSYSSYEQYF
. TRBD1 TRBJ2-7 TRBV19 TGTGCCAGTAGTATTGAGGACAGGGTGCCCTACGAGCAGTACTTC CASSIEDRVPYEQYF
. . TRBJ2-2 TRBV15 TGTGCCACCAGCAGACGCTATCCCGCGAACACCGGGGAGCTGTTTTTT CATSRRYPANTGELFF